A single sample gave rise to the 5 T cell receptor beta chains below, sequenced in a study of human T cells and chemical hapten exposure. TCRdb reprocessed the RACE reads via MiXCR and lists one record per CDR3 protein. The data hold some 350,000 distinct CDR3 sequences, with nearly 6.5% observed a single time. Time point in this sample: patch test 2, 6 weeks after DPC sensitization. Sample treatment: therapeutic diphenylcyclopropenone sensitization with weekly scalp DPC. The source was whole blood, collected in connection with sensitization to the hapten diphenylcyclopropenone (DPC). These TCRs come from a young woman with alopecia areata. Some clones in this sample may be carry-over from other donors' samples.

This clonotype has a handful of counts. This chain connects TRBV4-3 to TRBJ2-3; D ambiguous. Trimming cost V 0 bases and J 6 bases, with 10 bases left between them. The germline CDR1 and CDR2 sequences are LGHNA and YSLEER. This CDR3 contains 14 residues. The DNA for the CDR3 is TGCGCCAGCAGCCAAGATTCAGTCGCGGATACGCAGTATTTT. It encodes CASSQDSVADTQYF.

This clonotype showed up many times. The chain carries TRBV18 and TRBJ1-1, with 9 bases aligning to TRBD1. Germline CDR1 and CDR2: KGHSH and LQKENI. The CDR3 covers 16 residues. V dropped 3 bases and J dropped 5; count of bases not matched to a gene: 10. The CDR3 nucleotides read TGTGCCAGCTCACCTTCACCTATAGGGACAGGGACTGAAGCTTTCTTT. Translated: CASSPSPIGTGTEAFF.

About this clonotype itself: Germline is not matched at one junction end, which may reflect a read error. The chain has TRBV7-7 and TRBJ2-7, with TRBD1 matching over 11 bases. This CDR3 comprises 15 residues. Germline loops: CDR1 SSHAT, CDR2 FNYEAQ (reference sequence). The CDR3 sequence: CASSPTPGQGDEQYF. For the CDR3, the DNA is TGTGCTAGCAGCCCCACGCCGGGACAGGGGGACGAGCAGTACTTC. Looking up the rest from reference TRBV7-7 and TRBJ2-7 gives the full variable domain: GAGVSQSPRYKVTKRGQDVTLRCDPISSHATLYWYQQALGQGPEFLTYFNYEAQPDKSGLPSDRFSAERPEGSISTLTIQRTEQRDSAMYRCASSPTPGQGDEQYFGPGTRLTVT.

This clonotype was seen repeatedly, ten times or more. The chain carries TRBV28 and TRBJ1-4, with a weak D call TRBD1 (6 bases). This CDR3 has 17 amino acids. V lost 2 bases, J lost 8 bases, and 21 bases lay in between. Looked up from germline, CDR1 is MDHEN and CDR2 is SYDVKM. The CDR3 spells CASSLVPGRGAEEKLFF. The CDR3, as DNA: TGTGCCAGCAGTTTAGTTCCCGGTCGGGGGGCGGAGGAAAAACTGTTTTTT.

This clonotype was seen a handful of times. V and J are TRBV14 and TRBJ1-1; D perhaps matches TRBD1 (6 bases). This CDR3 comprises 14 residues. Germline V gene sequence: CDR1 SGHDN, CDR2 FVKESK. Trimming pared 4 bases from V and 1 base from J, leaving 10 bases between. As DNA, the CDR3 is TGTGCCAGCAGCCCAGGGGCCACGAACACTGAAGCTTTCTTT. Translation gives CASSPGATNTEAFF.